One TCR beta chain is described in this entry. The data stem from a study of blood T cell repertoires in COVID-19. Sequencing was performed with immunoSEQ multiplex PCR; in TCRdb, only in-frame clones are kept and a portion is missing. The data contain about 490,000 clones, roughly 88% of them seen just once; the ten biggest clones take up roughly 3.1%. Trimming pared 3 bases from V and 0 bases from J, leaving 10 bases between. Germline V gene sequence: CDR1 SGHTA, CDR2 FQGNSA. This CDR3 contains 15 residues. The gene calls are TRBV7-2 and TRBJ2-3; D might be TRBD1 (5 bases). This sequence originates from a human donor in a cohort sampled during active COVID-19. The sequencing input was peripheral blood. This CDR3 is CASSLTDLSTDTQYF. In nucleotides, the CDR3 is TGTGCCAGCAGCTTGACAGATCTTAGCACAGATACGCAGTATTTT.